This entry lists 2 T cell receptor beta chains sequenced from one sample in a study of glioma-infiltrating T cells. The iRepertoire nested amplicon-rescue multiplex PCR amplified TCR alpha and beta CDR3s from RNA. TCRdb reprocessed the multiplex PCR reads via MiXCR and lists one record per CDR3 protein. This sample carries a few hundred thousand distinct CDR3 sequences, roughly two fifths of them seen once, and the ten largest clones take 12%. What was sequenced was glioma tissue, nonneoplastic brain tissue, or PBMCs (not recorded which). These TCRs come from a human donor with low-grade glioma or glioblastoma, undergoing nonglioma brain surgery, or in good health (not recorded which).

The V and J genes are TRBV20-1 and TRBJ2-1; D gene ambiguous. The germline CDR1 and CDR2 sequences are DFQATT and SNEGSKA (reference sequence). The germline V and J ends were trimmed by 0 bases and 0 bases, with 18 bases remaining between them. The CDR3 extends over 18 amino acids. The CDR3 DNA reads TGCAGTGCTAGAGATCTTGGACGGTCCCTGAGCTCCTACAATGAGCAGTTCTTC. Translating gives CSARDLGRSLSSYNEQFF.

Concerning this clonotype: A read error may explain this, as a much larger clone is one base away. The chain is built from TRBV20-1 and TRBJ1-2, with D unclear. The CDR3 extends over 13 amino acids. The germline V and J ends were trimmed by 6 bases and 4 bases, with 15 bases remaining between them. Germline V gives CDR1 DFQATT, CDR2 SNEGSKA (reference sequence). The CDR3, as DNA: TGCAGTGCATACGGCATTACTGGCTATGGCTACACCTTC. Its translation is CSAYGITGYGYTF.